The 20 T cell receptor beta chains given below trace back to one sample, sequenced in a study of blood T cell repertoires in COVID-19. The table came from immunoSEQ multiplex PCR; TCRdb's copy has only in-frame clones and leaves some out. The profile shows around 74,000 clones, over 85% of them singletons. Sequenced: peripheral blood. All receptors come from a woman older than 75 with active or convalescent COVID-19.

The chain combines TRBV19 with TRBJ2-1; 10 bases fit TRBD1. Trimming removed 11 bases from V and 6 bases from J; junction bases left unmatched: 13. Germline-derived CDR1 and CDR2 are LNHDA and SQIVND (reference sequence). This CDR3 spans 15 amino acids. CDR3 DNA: TGTGCCTCCGCCATAACGGGGACAGGGGTCAATGAGCAGTTCTTC. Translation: CASAITGTGVNEQFF. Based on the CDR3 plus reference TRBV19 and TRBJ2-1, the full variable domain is DGGITQSPKYLFRKEGQNVTLSCEQNLNHDAMYWYRQDPGQGLRLIYYSQIVNDFQKGDIAEGYSVSREKKESFPLTVTSAQKNPTAFYLCASAITGTGVNEQFFGPGTRLTVL.

The CDR3 loop is CASSRTSGGYNEQFF. In DNA, the CDR3 is TGTGCCAGTAGCCGGACTAGCGGGGGCTACAATGAGCAGTTCTTC. The chain recombines TRBV19 with TRBJ2-1; 13 nucleotides align to TRBD2. The V gene's germline CDR1 is LNHDA and CDR2 SQIVND (reference sequence). V shed 6 bases and J 3 bases; nucleotides not matched to a gene: 2. CDR3 size: 15 residues.

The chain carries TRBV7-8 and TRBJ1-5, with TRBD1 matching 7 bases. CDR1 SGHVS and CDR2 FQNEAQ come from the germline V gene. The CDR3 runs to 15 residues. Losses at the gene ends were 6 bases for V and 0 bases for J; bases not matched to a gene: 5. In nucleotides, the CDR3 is TGTGCCAGCAGTCGGGGACAGTCTAGCAATCAGCCCCAGCATTTT. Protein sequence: CASSRGQSSNQPQHF.

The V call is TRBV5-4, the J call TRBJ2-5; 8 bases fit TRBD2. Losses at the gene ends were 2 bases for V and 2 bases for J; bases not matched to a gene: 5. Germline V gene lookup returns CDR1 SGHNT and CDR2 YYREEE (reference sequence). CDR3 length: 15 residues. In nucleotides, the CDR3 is TGTGCCAGCAGCTTTAGCGGGGAGCTTCAAGAGACCCAGTACTTC. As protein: CASSFSGELQETQYF.

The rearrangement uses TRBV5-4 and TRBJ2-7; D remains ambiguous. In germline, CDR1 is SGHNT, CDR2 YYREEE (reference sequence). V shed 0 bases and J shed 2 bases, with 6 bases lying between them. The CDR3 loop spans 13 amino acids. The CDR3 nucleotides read TGTGCCAGCAGCTTGGCAGGTACCTACGAGCAGTACTTC. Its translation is CASSLAGTYEQYF.

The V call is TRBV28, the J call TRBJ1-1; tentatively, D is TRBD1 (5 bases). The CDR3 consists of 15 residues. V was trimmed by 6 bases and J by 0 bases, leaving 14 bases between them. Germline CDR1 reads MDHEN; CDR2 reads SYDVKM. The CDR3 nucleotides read TGTGCCAGCAGGGGAACAGGTTCAATGAACACTGAAGCTTTCTTT. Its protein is CASRGTGSMNTEAFF.

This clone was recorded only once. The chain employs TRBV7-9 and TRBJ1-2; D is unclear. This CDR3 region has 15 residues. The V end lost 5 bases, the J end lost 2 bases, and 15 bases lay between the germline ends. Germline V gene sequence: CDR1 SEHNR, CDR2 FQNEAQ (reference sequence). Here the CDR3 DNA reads TGTGCCAGCAGCCCAGTTGGGAGGGTGAACTATGGCTACACCTTC. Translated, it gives CASSPVGRVNYGYTF.

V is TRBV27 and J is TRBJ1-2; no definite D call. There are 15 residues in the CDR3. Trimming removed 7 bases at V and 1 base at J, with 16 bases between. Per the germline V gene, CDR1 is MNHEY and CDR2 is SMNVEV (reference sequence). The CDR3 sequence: CASKKEGLVNYGYTF. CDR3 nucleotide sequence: TGTGCCAGCAAAAAAGAGGGCTTAGTTAACTATGGCTACACCTTC.

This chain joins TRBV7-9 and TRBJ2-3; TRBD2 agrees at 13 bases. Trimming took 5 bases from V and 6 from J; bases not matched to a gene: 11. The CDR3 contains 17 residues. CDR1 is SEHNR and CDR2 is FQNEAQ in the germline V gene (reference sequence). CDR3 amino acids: CASSRAPGLAGRDTQYF. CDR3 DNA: TGTGCCAGCAGCCGAGCCCCGGGACTAGCGGGGAGGGATACGCAGTATTTT.

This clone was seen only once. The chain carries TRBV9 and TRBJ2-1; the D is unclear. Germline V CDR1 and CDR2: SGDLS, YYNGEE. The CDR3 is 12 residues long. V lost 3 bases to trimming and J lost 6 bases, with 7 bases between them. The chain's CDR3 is CASSAISNEQFF. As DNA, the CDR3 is TGTGCCAGCAGCGCCATTAGCAATGAGCAGTTCTTC.

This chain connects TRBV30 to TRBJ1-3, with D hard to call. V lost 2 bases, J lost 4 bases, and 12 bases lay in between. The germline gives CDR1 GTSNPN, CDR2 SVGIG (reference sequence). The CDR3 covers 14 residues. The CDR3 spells CAWSRGPPGNTIYF. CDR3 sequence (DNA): TGTGCCTGGAGTCGAGGTCCCCCCGGAAACACCATATATTTT.

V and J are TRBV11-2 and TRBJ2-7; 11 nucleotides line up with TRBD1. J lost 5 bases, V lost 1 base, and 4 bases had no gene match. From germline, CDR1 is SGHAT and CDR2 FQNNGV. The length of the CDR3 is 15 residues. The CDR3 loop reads CASSLGTGGINEQYF. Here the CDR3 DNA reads TGTGCCAGCAGCTTAGGGACAGGGGGCATCAACGAGCAGTACTTC.

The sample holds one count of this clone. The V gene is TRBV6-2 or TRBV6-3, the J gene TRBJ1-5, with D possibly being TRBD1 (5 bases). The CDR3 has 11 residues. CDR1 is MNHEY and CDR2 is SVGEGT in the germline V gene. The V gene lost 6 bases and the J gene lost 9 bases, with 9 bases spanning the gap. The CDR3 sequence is CASSGGWPQHF. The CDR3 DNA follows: TGTGCCAGCAGCGGGGGGTGGCCCCAGCATTTT.

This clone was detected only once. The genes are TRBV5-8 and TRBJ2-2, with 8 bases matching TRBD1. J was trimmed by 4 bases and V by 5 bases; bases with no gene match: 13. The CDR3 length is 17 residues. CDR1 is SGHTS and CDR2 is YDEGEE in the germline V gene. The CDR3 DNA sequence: TGTGCCAGCAGATTCAACTCCGGGACAGGTGTCACCGGGGAGCTGTTTTTT. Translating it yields CASRFNSGTGVTGELFF.

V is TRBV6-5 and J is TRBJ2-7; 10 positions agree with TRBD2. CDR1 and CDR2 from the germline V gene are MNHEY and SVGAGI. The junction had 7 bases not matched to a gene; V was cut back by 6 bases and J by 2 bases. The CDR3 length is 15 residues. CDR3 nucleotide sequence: TGTGCCAGCAGAGCTTCACTAGCGGGAACCTACGAGCAGTACTTC. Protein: CASRASLAGTYEQYF.

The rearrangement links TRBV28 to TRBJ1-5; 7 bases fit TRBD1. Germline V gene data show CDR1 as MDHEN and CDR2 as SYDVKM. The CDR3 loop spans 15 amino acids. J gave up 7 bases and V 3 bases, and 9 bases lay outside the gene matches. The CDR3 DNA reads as TGTGCCAGCAGTTTGAGTCAGGGGGTATACCAGCCCCAGCATTTT. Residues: CASSLSQGVYQPQHF.

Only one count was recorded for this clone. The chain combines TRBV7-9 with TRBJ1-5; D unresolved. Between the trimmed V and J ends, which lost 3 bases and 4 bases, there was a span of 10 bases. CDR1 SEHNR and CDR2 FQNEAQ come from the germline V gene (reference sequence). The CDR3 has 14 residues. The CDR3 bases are TGTGCCAGCAGCTTCGACTCCGGGAATCAGCCCCAGCATTTT. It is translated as CASSFDSGNQPQHF.

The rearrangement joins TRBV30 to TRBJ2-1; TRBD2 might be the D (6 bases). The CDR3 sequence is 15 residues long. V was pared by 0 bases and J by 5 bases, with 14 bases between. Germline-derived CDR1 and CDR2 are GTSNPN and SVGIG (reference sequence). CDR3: CAWSVLGLINNEQFF. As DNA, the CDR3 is TGTGCCTGGAGTGTACTGGGACTGATCAACAATGAGCAGTTCTTC.

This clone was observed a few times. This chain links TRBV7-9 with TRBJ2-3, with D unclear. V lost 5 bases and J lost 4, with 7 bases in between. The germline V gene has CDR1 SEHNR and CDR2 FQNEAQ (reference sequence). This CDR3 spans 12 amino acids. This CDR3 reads CASSLRADTQYF. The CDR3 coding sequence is TGTGCCAGCAGCCTTAGAGCAGATACGCAGTATTTT.

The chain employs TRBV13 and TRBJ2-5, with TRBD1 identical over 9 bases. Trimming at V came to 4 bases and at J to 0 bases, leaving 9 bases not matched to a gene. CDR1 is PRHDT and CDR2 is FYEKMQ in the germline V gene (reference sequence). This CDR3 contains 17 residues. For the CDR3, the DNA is TGTGCCAGCAGCTCGCAAACCGGACAGGGGTACCAAGAGACCCAGTACTTC. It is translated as CASSSQTGQGYQETQYF.